Listed below are T cell receptor beta chains from one sample, sequenced in a study of TIL therapy for anti-PD-1-resistant metastatic lung cancer. Produced via immunoSEQ multiplex PCR; TCRdb's table is partial and in-frame only. The table has approximately 87,000 clones, around three fifths seen once. The sequenced sample was tumor tissue, obtained at baseline. All receptors derive from a person between 30 and 80 years old with non-small cell lung cancer. The CDR3 runs from the conserved cysteine through the conserved F or W. The D gene is left open where the match is weak. Clone size appears in some rows only: once, few, many, or a class for an expanded clone.

J,V,size,D,CDR3,DNA
TRBJ1-2,TRBV4-1,-,-,CASSFSPGQDYGYTF,TGCGCCAGCAGCTTTAGTCCGGGCCAGGACTATGGCTACACCTTC
TRBJ1-2,TRBV7-2,-,-,CASSISMSGYTF,TGTGCCAGCAGTATATCCATGAGTGGCTACACCTTC
TRBJ1-6,TRBV6-2/TRBV6-3,-,-,CASSGEYNSPLHF,TGTGCCAGCAGCGGGGAGTATAATTCACCCCTCCACTTT
TRBJ2-3,TRBV7-2,once,TRBD2,CASSLNPTSGRARDTQYF,TGTGCCAGCAGCTTAAACCCTACTAGCGGGAGGGCCCGAGATACGCAGTATTTT
TRBJ2-2,TRBV7-3,few,-,CASSLNPGELFF,TGTGCCAGCAGCTTAAATCCCGGGGAGCTGTTTTTT
TRBJ2-3,TRBV10-3,many,TRBD2,CAISASGVSFAQYF,TGTGCCATCAGTGCTAGCGGGGTTTCTTTTGCGCAGTATTTT
TRBJ2-5,TRBV28,-,-,CASSLSIGRETQYF,TGTGCCAGCAGTTTATCTATAGGGCGCGAGACCCAGTACTTC
TRBJ2-2,TRBV11-2,-,-,CASSPSSSSRAGELFF,TGTGCCAGCAGCCCCAGCAGTTCCTCGAGAGCCGGGGAGCTGTTTTTT
TRBJ2-2,TRBV19,-,-,CASSPLRTGELFF,TGTGCCAGTAGTCCACTTAGAACCGGGGAGCTGTTTTTT
TRBJ1-5,TRBV18,-,-,CASSDGVGNQPQHF,TGTGCCAGCTCAGATGGGGTCGGCAATCAGCCCCAGCATTTT
TRBJ1-1,TRBV30,-,-,CAWSLERTEAFF,TGTGCCTGGAGCTTAGAGAGGACTGAAGCTTTCTTT
TRBJ2-7,TRBV10-2,few,-,CASSVSGLPYEQYF,TGCGCCAGCAGTGTATCCGGGCTCCCCTACGAGCAGTACTTC
TRBJ2-3,TRBV20-1,-,-,CSARGLYTQYF,TGCAGTGCTAGAGGACTCTACACGCAGTATTTT
TRBJ1-1,TRBV9,-,-,CASSVVGDMNTEAFF,TGTGCCAGCAGCGTAGTGGGGGATATGAACACTGAAGCTTTCTTT
TRBJ1-4,TRBV7-9,-,-,CASSLAGNSEKLFF,TGTGCCAGCAGCTTAGCGGGAAATAGTGAAAAACTGTTTTTT
TRBJ2-3,TRBV21-1,-,-,CASSPTSGNTDTQYF,TGTGCCAGCAGCCCCACTAGCGGAAACACAGATACGCAGTATTTT
TRBJ2-7,TRBV18,-,-,CASSPAVGEQYF,TGTGCCAGCTCCCCGGCGGTAGGCGAGCAGTACTTC
TRBJ1-1,TRBV11-3,-,-,CASSFTGDTEAFF,TGTGCCAGCAGCTTCACGGGAGACACTGAAGCTTTCTTT
TRBJ2-7,TRBV7-9,-,-,CASSRTVYEQYF,TGTGCCAGCAGCCGGACAGTCTACGAGCAGTACTTC
TRBJ2-1,TRBV4-1,-,-,CASSPLAAINEQFF,TGCGCCAGCAGCCCCCTCGCGGCGATCAATGAGCAGTTCTTC
TRBJ1-1,TRBV5-1,-,-,CASRVGHRDTEAFF,TGCGCCAGCAGGGTTGGACATAGGGACACTGAAGCTTTCTTT
TRBJ1-1,TRBV11-1,-,TRBD1,CASSSTDRYTEAFF,TGTGCCAGCAGCTCAACGGACAGGTACACTGAAGCTTTCTTT
TRBJ2-1,TRBV6-4,-,-,CASTQDTYNEQFF,TGTGCCAGTACCCAGGACACCTACAATGAGCAGTTCTTC
TRBJ2-3,TRBV28,-,TRBD1,CASRIAPSGQKDTQYF,TGTGCCAGCAGAATAGCGCCGTCGGGACAGAAAGATACGCAGTATTTT
TRBJ1-6,TRBV30,-,-,CAWKVGGGGTSPLHF,TGTGCCTGGAAGGTTGGGGGGGGCGGAACTTCACCCCTCCACTTT
TRBJ2-7,TRBV9,-,TRBD1,CASSASGTGEQYF,TGTGCCAGCAGCGCCTCCGGGACAGGCGAGCAGTACTTC
TRBJ2-6,TRBV5-4,-,-,CASSLSLAPSGANVLTF,TGTGCCAGCAGCTTAAGTCTAGCGCCTAGTGGGGCCAACGTCCTGACTTTC
TRBJ2-1,TRBV7-3,-,TRBD2,CASSSGLAGGPGEQFF,TGTGCCAGCAGCTCGGGACTAGCGGGGGGCCCCGGTGAGCAGTTCTTC